This TCR beta chain was obtained from a study of blood T cell repertoires in COVID-19. The wider study: The United States, Italy and Spain were the sources of the acute and convalescent COVID-19 samples.

Assay: immunoSEQ multiplex PCR; the TCRdb copy retains only in-frame clones and omits some. Here the sample spans 70,000 to 100,000 clones, roughly 85% being singletons. The CDR3 is 15 residues long. Germline V gives CDR1 MNHEY, CDR2 SVGAGI. Trimming took 8 bases from V and 5 from J, leaving 16 bases between them. The sequenced sample consisted of peripheral blood. The chain recombines TRBV6-5 with TRBJ1-6, with D hard to call. The sequence was collected from a human donor in a cohort sampled during active COVID-19. CDR3 loop: CASRVSLTHNSPLHF. DNA of the CDR3: TGTGCCAGCCGGGTTAGCCTCACCCATAATTCACCCCTCCACTTT.